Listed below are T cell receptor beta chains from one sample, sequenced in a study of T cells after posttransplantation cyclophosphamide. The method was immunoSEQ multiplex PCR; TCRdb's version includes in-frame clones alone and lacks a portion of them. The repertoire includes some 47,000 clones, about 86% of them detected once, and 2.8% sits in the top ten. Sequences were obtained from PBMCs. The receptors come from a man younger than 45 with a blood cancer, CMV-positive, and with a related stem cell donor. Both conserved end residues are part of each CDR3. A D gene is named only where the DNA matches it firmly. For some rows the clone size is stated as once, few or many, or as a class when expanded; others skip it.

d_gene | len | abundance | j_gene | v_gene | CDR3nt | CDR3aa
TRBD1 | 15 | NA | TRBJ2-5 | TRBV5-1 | TGCGCCAGCAGCTTGGATGGGACAGGGGACGAGACCCAGTACTTC | CASSLDGTGDETQYF
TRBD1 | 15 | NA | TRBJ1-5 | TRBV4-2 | TGTGCCAGCAGCCCCGGGACAGGAAACAATCAGCCCCAGCATTTT | CASSPGTGNNQPQHF
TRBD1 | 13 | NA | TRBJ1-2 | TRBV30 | TGTGCCTGGAGGGGACAGGGAATAGGGGGCTACACCTTC | CAWRGQGIGGYTF
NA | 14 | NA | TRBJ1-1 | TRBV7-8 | TGTGCCAGCAGCTTAGCGCAGTATGGCAAAGAAGCTTTCTTT | CASSLAQYGKEAFF
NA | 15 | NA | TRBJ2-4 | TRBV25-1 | TGTGCCAGCAGTGAATTATCAGGGGGGCGGAACATTCAGTACTTC | CASSELSGGRNIQYF
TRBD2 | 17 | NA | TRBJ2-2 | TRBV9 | TGTGCCAGCAGCGTAGGGACTAGCGGGGCGAACACCGGGGAGCTGTTTTTT | CASSVGTSGANTGELFF
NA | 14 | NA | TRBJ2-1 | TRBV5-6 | TGTGCCAGCAGCTTGGGGCTAGACTACAATGAGCAGTTCTTC | CASSLGLDYNEQFF
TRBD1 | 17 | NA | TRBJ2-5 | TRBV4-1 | TGCGCCAGCAGCCAAGTTCCCGGACAGGGGGCGGATAAGACCCAGTACTTC | CASSQVPGQGADKTQYF
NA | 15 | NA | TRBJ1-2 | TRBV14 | TGTGCCAGCAGCCAAATAGGCCAGGAGGACTATGGCTACACCTTC | CASSQIGQEDYGYTF
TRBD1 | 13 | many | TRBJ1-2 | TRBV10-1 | TGCGCCAGCAGACAGGGGGAAAACTATGGCTACACCTTC | CASRQGENYGYTF
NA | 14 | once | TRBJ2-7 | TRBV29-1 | TGCAGCGTTGTTGCTAGCCGACCTCCCTACGAGCAGTACTTC | CSVVASRPPYEQYF
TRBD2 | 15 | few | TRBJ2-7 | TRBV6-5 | TGTGCCAGGTTGAAATCTAGCGGGAGGGCCCACGAGCAGTACTTC | CARLKSSGRAHEQYF
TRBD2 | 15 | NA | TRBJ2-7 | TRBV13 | TGTGCCAGCAGCTCGCGACTAGCGGGCTACTACGAGCAGTGCTTC | CASSSRLAGYYEQCF
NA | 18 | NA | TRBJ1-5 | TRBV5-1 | TGCGCCAGCAGCGTCAGGAAACCGCTGTATTATAGCAATCAGCCCCAGCATTTT | CASSVRKPLYYSNQPQHF
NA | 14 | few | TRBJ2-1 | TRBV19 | TGTGCCAGTCTTAGCGGAGGCCTATACAATGAGCAGTTCTTC | CASLSGGLYNEQFF
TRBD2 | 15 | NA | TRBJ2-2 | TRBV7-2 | TGTGCCAGCAGCGTCAGCGGGATGGGCACCGGGGAGCTGTTTTTT | CASSVSGMGTGELFF
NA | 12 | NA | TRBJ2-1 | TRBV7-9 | TGTGCCAGCAGCTTACTCGGTCCGGAGCAGTTCTTC | CASSLLGPEQFF
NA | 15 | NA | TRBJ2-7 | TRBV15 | TGTGCCACCAGCAGAGACGGGGGGACATCCTACGAGCAGTACTTC | CATSRDGGTSYEQYF
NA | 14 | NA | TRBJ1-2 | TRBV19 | TGTGCCAGTAGTATAGCCCTTGGGGGGAGTGGCTACACCTTC | CASSIALGGSGYTF
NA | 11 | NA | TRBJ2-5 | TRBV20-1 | TGCAGTGCTGGACTGGTGGAGACCCAGTACTTC | CSAGLVETQYF